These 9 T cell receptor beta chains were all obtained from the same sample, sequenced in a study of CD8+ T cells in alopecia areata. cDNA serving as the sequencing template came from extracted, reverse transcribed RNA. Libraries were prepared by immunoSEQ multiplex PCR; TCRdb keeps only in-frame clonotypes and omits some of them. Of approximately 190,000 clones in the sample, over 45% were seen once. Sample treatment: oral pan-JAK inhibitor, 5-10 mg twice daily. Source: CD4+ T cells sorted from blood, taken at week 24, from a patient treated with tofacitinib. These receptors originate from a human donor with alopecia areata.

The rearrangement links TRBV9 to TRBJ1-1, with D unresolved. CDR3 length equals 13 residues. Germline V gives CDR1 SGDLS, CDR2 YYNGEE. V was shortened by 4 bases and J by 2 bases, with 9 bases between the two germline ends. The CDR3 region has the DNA TGTGCCAGCAGCCCACTCCGTAACACTGAAGCTTTCTTT. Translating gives CASSPLRNTEAFF.

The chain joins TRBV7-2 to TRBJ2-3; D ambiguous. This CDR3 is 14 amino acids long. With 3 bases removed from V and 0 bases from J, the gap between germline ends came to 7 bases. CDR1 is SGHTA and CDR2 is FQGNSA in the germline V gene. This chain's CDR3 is CASSLVASTDTQYF. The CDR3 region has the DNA TGTGCCAGCAGCTTGGTTGCAAGCACAGATACGCAGTATTTT.

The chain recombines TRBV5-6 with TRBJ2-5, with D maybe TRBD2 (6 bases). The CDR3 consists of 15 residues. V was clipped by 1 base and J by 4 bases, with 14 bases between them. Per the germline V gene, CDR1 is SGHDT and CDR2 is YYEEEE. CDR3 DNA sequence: TGTGCCAGCAGCTTGAGGAGGTGGGGAGGAGAGACCCAGTACTTC. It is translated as CASSLRRWGGETQYF.

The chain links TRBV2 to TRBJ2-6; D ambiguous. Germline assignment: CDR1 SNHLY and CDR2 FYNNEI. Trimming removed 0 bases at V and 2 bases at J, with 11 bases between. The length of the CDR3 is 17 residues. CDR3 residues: CASSEAFLGPGANVLTF. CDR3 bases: TGTGCCAGCAGTGAAGCGTTTCTGGGCCCTGGGGCCAACGTCCTGACTTTC. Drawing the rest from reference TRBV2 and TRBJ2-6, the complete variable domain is EPEVTQTPSHQVTQMGQEVILRCVPISNHLYFYWYRQILGQKVEFLVSFYNNEISEKSEIFDDQFSVERPDGSNFTLKIRSTKLEDSAMYFCASSEAFLGPGANVLTFGAGSRLTVL.

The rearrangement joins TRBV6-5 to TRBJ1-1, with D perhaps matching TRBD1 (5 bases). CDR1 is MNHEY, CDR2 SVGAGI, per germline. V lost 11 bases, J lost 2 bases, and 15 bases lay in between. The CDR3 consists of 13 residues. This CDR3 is CACTAGPNTEAFF. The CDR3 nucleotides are TGTGCCTGCACGGCAGGGCCTAACACTGAAGCTTTCTTT.

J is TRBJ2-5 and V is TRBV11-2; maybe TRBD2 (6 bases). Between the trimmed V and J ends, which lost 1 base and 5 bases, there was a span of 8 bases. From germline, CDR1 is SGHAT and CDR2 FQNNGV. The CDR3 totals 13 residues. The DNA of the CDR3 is TGTGCCAGCAGCTTAGCCGGGAGTGAGACCCAGTACTTC. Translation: CASSLAGSETQYF.

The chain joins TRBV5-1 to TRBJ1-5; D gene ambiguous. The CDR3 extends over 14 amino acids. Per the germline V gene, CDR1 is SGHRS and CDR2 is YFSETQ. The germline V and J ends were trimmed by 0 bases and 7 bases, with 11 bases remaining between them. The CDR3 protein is CASSLDPFRQPQHF. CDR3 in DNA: TGCGCCAGCAGCTTGGATCCCTTCAGACAGCCCCAGCATTTT.

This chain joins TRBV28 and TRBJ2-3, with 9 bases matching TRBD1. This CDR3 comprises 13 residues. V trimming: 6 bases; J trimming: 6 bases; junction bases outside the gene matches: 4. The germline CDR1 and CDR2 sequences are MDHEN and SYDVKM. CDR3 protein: CASSSGTGDTQYF. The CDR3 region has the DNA TGTGCCAGCAGCTCTGGGACAGGGGATACGCAGTATTTT.

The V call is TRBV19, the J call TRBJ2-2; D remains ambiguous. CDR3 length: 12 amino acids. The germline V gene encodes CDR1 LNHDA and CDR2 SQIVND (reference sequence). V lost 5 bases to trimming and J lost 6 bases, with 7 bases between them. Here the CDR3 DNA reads TGTGCCAGTAGTTTGCCAGCCGGGGAGCTGTTTTTT. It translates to CASSLPAGELFF. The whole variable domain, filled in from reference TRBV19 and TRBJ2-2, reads DGGITQSPKYLFRKEGQNVTLSCEQNLNHDAMYWYRQDPGQGLRLIYYSQIVNDFQKGDIAEGYSVSREKKESFPLTVTSAQKNPTAFYLCASSLPAGELFFGEGSRLTVL.